Below are 27 T cell receptor beta chains sequenced from a single sample in a study of T cell responses to AZD1222 COVID-19 vaccine. Using immunoSEQ multiplex PCR, the repertoire was profiled, and TCRdb retains in-frame clones only, with some absent. Altogether 120,000 to 150,000 clones are present, approximately 90% being singletons, with the ten largest covering approximately 3%. The sample in question was peripheral blood, obtained 28 days after the second AZD1222 dose. The source of these receptors is an adult who received the AZD1222 COVID-19 vaccine.

CDR3 sequence reads: CASSITESYYNEQFF. The CDR3 region has the DNA TGTGCCAGTAGTATAACCGAGAGTTACTACAATGAGCAGTTCTTC. The chain carries TRBV19 and TRBJ2-1; D not resolved. The CDR3 is 15 amino acids. Trimming pared 2 bases from V and 3 bases from J, leaving 11 bases between. Germline-derived CDR1 and CDR2 are LNHDA and SQIVND (reference sequence).

CDR3 residues: CASSPGQMNTEAFF. The CDR3 nucleotides read TGTGCCAGCAGCCCGGGACAGATGAACACTGAAGCTTTCTTT. J is TRBJ1-1 and V is TRBV13, with TRBD1 matching over 7 bases. This CDR3 has 14 residues. The ends lost 5 bases at V and 0 bases at J; junction bases unmatched: 3. Germline CDR1 and CDR2: PRHDT and FYEKMQ (reference sequence). The full variable domain, with the rest looked up from reference TRBV13 and TRBJ1-1, is AAGVIQSPRHLIKEKRETATLKCYPIPRHDTVYWYQQGPGQDPQFLISFYEKMQSDKGSIPDRFSAQQFSDYHSELNMSSLELGDSALYFCASSPGQMNTEAFFGQGTRLTVV.

The chain joins TRBV6-5 to TRBJ2-5; 8 bases line up with TRBD2. V was pared by 6 bases and J by 1 base, with 7 bases of the junction left unmatched. This CDR3 has 15 amino acids. CDR1 and CDR2 (germline): MNHEY, SVGAGI. The CDR3 nucleotides read TGTGCCAGCAGCAGCGGGGGTAATACCCAAGAGACCCAGTACTTC. Protein sequence: CASSSGGNTQETQYF.

This clone was detected only once. V and J are TRBV13 and TRBJ2-6; unclear D gene. CDR1 is PRHDT, CDR2 FYEKMQ, per germline (reference sequence). The CDR3 loop spans 14 amino acids. Trimming shortened V by 5 bases and J by 3 bases, and 8 bases separated the two germline ends. The CDR3 sequence is CASSPRNGANVLTF. In DNA, the CDR3 is TGTGCCAGCAGCCCCCGGAATGGGGCCAACGTCCTGACTTTC.

CDR3 bases: TGTGCCAGCACCACCCCGGGACAGGGTCCCCTCCACTTT. Encoded protein: CASTTPGQGPLHF. The V gene is TRBV5-4, the J gene TRBJ1-6, with 9 bases that match TRBD1. The CDR3 loop spans 13 amino acids. From germline, CDR1 is SGHNT and CDR2 YYREEE (reference sequence). The V gene end was trimmed by 6 bases and the J gene end by 13 bases; junction bases not matched to a gene: 8.

The V gene is TRBV3-1 (or the pseudogene TRBV3-2), the J gene TRBJ1-3; D is uncertain. Germline CDR1 reads LGHDT; CDR2 reads YNNKEL (reference sequence). The germline V and J ends were trimmed by 1 base and 2 bases, with 9 bases remaining between them. CDR3 length: 15 amino acids. The DNA for the CDR3 is TGTGCCAGCAGCCAAGCGTCCGGGGCTGGAAACACCATATATTTT. It is translated as CASSQASGAGNTIYF.

This clone has a single count. The chain combines TRBV9 with TRBJ1-2; unclear D gene. CDR3 length: 12 amino acids. V dropped 0 bases and J dropped 3 bases, with 3 bases sitting between them. Germline V lookup: CDR1 SGDLS, CDR2 YYNGEE. The CDR3, as DNA: TGTGCCAGCAGCGTAGTTGACTATGGCTACACCTTC. This codes for CASSVVDYGYTF.

This clone was seen once. The chain combines TRBV6-6 with TRBJ1-5; no clear D. V was trimmed by 5 bases and J by 8 bases, leaving 7 bases between them. Germline CDR1 and CDR2: MNHNY and SVGAGI (reference sequence). The CDR3 has 11 residues. CDR3 region: CASSIREPQHF. The DNA for the CDR3 is TGTGCCAGCAGTATAAGGGAGCCCCAGCATTTT.

On this clone itself: The same CDR3 also results from other DNA sequences found in this sample. The chain joins TRBV18 to TRBJ2-7; D possibly corresponds to TRBD2 (5 bases). Deletions cut 0 bases from V and 2 bases from J, with 5 bases between. CDR3 length: 13 amino acids. The germline V gene encodes CDR1 KGHSH and CDR2 LQKENI. The CDR3 protein is CASSPPGAYEQYF. CDR3 DNA: TGTGCCAGCTCACCACCCGGGGCCTACGAGCAGTACTTC.

The rearrangement uses TRBV28 and TRBJ1-1, with D tentatively TRBD1 (6 bases). V was pared by 7 bases and J by 3 bases, with 24 bases between. This CDR3 has 17 residues. In germline, CDR1 is MDHEN, CDR2 SYDVKM. The CDR3 loop is CASISLVTGRWDTEAFF. In DNA form, the CDR3 reads TGTGCCAGCATCTCTCTGGTGACAGGCCGGTGGGACACTGAAGCTTTCTTT.

V usage is TRBV7-9 and J usage is TRBJ2-7; weak D call: TRBD1 (6 bases). The CDR3 contains 12 residues. Looked up from germline, CDR1 is SEHNR and CDR2 is FQNEAQ (reference sequence). V lost 4 bases, J lost 4 bases, and 8 bases lay in between. Written as DNA, the CDR3 is TGTGCCAGCAGCTCCAGGGGTTACGAGCAGTACTTC. Protein: CASSSRGYEQYF.

This clone has only one observation. This chain joins TRBV7-2 and TRBJ2-1; D might be TRBD1 (6 bases). Trimming shortened V by 1 base and J by 0 bases, and 10 bases separated the two germline ends. The CDR3 contains 16 residues. Germline V gene data show CDR1 as SGHTA and CDR2 as FQGNSA. CDR3 nucleotide sequence: TGTGCCAGCAGCTTAGTTGGGACACTCTCCTACAATGAGCAGTTCTTC. This codes for CASSLVGTLSYNEQFF.

The V gene is TRBV3-1 (or the pseudogene TRBV3-2), the J gene TRBJ2-1; possible D gene TRBD1, 6 bases. V was clipped by 5 bases and J by 9 bases, with 17 bases between them. The germline CDR1 and CDR2 sequences are LGHDT and YNNKEL (reference sequence). This CDR3 spans 14 amino acids. Here the CDR3 reads CASSNRVFFGEQFF. The DNA of the CDR3 is TGTGCCAGCAGCAACAGGGTATTTTTTGGTGAGCAGTTCTTC.

V is TRBV19 and J is TRBJ2-1; 7 bases agree with TRBD1. The CDR3 covers 16 residues. The V segment lost 6 bases and the J segment 2 bases; nucleotides outside the gene matches: 10. CDR1 and CDR2 (germline): LNHDA, SQIVND (reference sequence). The CDR3 sequence is CASSIEGGFPYNEQFF. In DNA, the CDR3 is TGTGCCAGTAGCATTGAAGGGGGCTTCCCCTACAATGAGCAGTTCTTC.

This clone appeared once. The CDR3: CASSSSPGAGFLETQYF. CDR3 coding DNA: TGTGCCAGCAGCTCTTCACCCGGAGCGGGGTTCTTAGAGACCCAGTACTTC. This rearrangement joins TRBV11-2 to TRBJ2-5; 7 bases line up with TRBD2. Per the germline V gene, CDR1 is SGHAT and CDR2 is FQNNGV. With V trimmed by 4 bases and J by 4 bases, 15 bases remained unmatched. The CDR3 spans 17 residues. Combining the CDR3 with reference TRBV11-2 and TRBJ2-5 gives the whole variable domain EAGVAQSPRYKIIEKRQSVAFWCNPISGHATLYWYQQILGQGPKLLIQFQNNGVVDDSQLPKDRFSAERLKGVDSTLKIQPAKLEDSAVYLCASSSSPGAGFLETQYFGPGTRLLVL.

The gene calls are TRBV27 and TRBJ2-7; no clear D gene. This CDR3 region has 14 residues. Deletions cut 5 bases from V and 0 bases from J, with 11 bases between. CDR1 and CDR2 (germline): MNHEY, SMNVEV (reference sequence). DNA of the CDR3: TGTGCCAGCAGTCCGCGCCGAAGCTCCTACGAGCAGTACTTC. This codes for CASSPRRSSYEQYF.

In this sample, this clone turned up once. The rearrangement joins TRBV28 to TRBJ2-3, with TRBD1 identical over 9 bases. Trimming took 3 bases from V and 6 from J; bases not matched to a gene: 10. In germline, CDR1 is MDHEN, CDR2 SYDVKM. The CDR3 extends over 16 amino acids. The CDR3 loop reads CASSFGPGQGMDTQYF. In DNA form, the CDR3 reads TGTGCCAGCAGTTTCGGTCCGGGACAGGGTATGGATACGCAGTATTTT.

V gene TRBV5-5 combines with J gene TRBJ1-6; D not certain. Trimming left V 5 bases short and J 13 bases short, with 19 bases between. The CDR3 runs 14 residues. Germline CDR1 SGHKS, CDR2 YYEKEE (reference sequence). The CDR3 nucleotides read TGTGCCAGCAGTCCTATTTACTCTTCTTCGCCCCTCCACTTT. It specifies CASSPIYSSSPLHF.

In the case of this clone: The same CDR3 also results from other DNA sequences found in this sample. This chain connects TRBV18 to TRBJ1-1; unclear D gene. Germline CDR1 is KGHSH and CDR2 is LQKENI. V was cut by 4 bases and J by 1 base, with 7 bases left in between. CDR3 length: 13 residues. The CDR3 reads CASSQGRNTEAFF. CDR3 coding DNA: TGTGCCAGCTCACAGGGTCGGAACACTGAAGCTTTCTTT.

The rearrangement links TRBV11-2 to TRBJ2-3; 10 bases line up with TRBD2. Germline trimming cut 4 bases from V and 0 bases from J; bases unmatched to any gene: 4. CDR1 SGHAT and CDR2 FQNNGV come from the germline V gene. The CDR3 runs to 16 residues. The CDR3 sequence: CASSWTSGRSTDTQYF. CDR3 in DNA: TGTGCCAGCAGCTGGACTAGCGGTCGAAGCACAGATACGCAGTATTTT.

This rearrangement joins TRBV5-1 to TRBJ2-7; 10 nucleotides align to TRBD2. The germline V gene has CDR1 SGHRS and CDR2 YFSETQ. V lost 0 bases, J lost 7 bases, and 7 bases stayed unmatched. The length of the CDR3 is 15 residues. CDR3 nucleotide sequence: TGCGCCAGCAGCTTGGCTAGCGGGGGTCCTCGTGAGCAGTACTTC. This encodes CASSLASGGPREQYF.

The V gene is TRBV14, the J gene TRBJ1-2; tentatively, D is TRBD1 (6 bases). The V end was cut by 2 bases, the J end by 8 bases, with 15 bases between. Germline V gene lookup returns CDR1 SGHDN and CDR2 FVKESK. The CDR3 totals 14 residues. This chain's CDR3 is CASSQMVQGTGYTF. The CDR3 DNA reads TGTGCCAGCAGCCAAATGGTCCAGGGGACGGGCTACACCTTC.

The CDR3: CASSSGQGPLSLHF. The CDR3, as DNA: TGTGCCAGCAGTTCCGGACAGGGCCCCCTGTCCCTCCACTTT. The V gene is TRBV6-2 or TRBV6-3, the J gene TRBJ1-6, with 8 nucleotides matching TRBD1. CDR3 length: 14 amino acids. In germline, CDR1 is MNHEY, CDR2 SVGEGT. J was trimmed by 14 bases and V by 4 bases; bases with no gene match: 10.

This clone was seen a handful of times. The chain joins TRBV29-1 to TRBJ1-1; D call uncertain. The CDR3 contains 16 residues. V was pared by 0 bases and J by 1 base, with 15 bases between. Germline loops: CDR1 SQVTM, CDR2 ANQGSEA. The CDR3 spells CSVEDSRMGWNTEAFF. The CDR3 region has the DNA TGCAGCGTTGAAGATAGTAGGATGGGATGGAACACTGAAGCTTTCTTT.

This clone was seen a single time. CDR3 loop: CASSVRGQNHEQYF. In nucleotides, the CDR3 is TGTGCCAGCAGCGTAAGAGGACAGAACCACGAGCAGTACTTC. V and J are TRBV9 and TRBJ2-7; TRBD1 might be the D (6 bases). CDR1 and CDR2 from the germline V gene are SGDLS and YYNGEE. Deletions cut 1 base from V and 5 bases from J, with 13 bases between. This CDR3 spans 14 amino acids.

This chain connects TRBV11-2 to TRBJ1-2; weak D call: TRBD1 (6 bases). The length of the CDR3 is 12 residues. In germline, CDR1 is SGHAT, CDR2 FQNNGV. Trimming cost V 5 bases and J 8 bases, with 12 bases left between them. The CDR3 here is CASSPGGGGYTF. In DNA form, the CDR3 reads TGTGCCAGCAGCCCCGGAGGGGGAGGCTACACCTTC.

This chain uses TRBV11-2 with TRBJ2-7; 7 bases align to TRBD1. The V segment lost 7 bases and the J segment 0 bases; nucleotides outside the gene matches: 15. Germline V CDR1 and CDR2: SGHAT, FQNNGV. The CDR3 has 17 residues. CDR3 sequence reads: CASTRQGWPPSSYEQYF. CDR3 coding DNA: TGTGCCAGCACCCGACAGGGTTGGCCCCCCTCCTCCTACGAGCAGTACTTC.